Listed below are T cell receptor beta chains from one sample, sequenced in a study of identifying expanded T cells in peripheral blood. Profiled with immunoSEQ multiplex PCR; TCRdb holds only in-frame clones, not every one. Of roughly 130,000 clones listed, 75% to 90% were seen once; the top ten hold more than 7%. Material: blood. The receptors originated from a person aged 18 to 70 in good health. Both conserved end residues are part of each CDR3. A D gene is named only where the DNA matches it firmly. Clone size appears in some rows only: once, few, many, or a class for an expanded clone.

clone_size | j_call | v_call | d_call | cdr3_nt | cdr3_aa
- | TRBJ2-7 | TRBV11-3 | - | TGTGCCAGCAGCACCGGGCGGGGCGCCTACGAGCAGTACTTC | CASSTGRGAYEQYF
- | TRBJ1-1 | TRBV18 | - | TGTGCCAGCTCACCATGGGCAGAAAACACTGAAGCTTTCTTT | CASSPWAENTEAFF
once | TRBJ1-1 | TRBV7-3 | - | TGTGCCAGCAGCTTAAACAGGGCGGCTGAAGCTTTCTTT | CASSLNRAAEAFF
once | TRBJ2-1 | TRBV28 | TRBD1 | TGTGCCAGCATCCTAACAGGGGGCAATGAGCAGTTCTTC | CASILTGGNEQFF
- | TRBJ2-2 | TRBV7-9 | - | TGTGCCAGCAGCGGTAGCATAATGGGGTCCGGGGAGCTGTTTTTT | CASSGSIMGSGELFF
few | TRBJ2-7 | TRBV5-1 | - | TGCGCCAGCAGGGTCCTGGGGAACTACGAGCAGTACTTC | CASRVLGNYEQYF
- | TRBJ2-1 | TRBV15 | TRBD2 | TGTGCCACCAGCAGAACTAGCGGGAGTGGGTCCTACAATGAGCAGTTCTTC | CATSRTSGSGSYNEQFF
- | TRBJ1-6 | TRBV25-1 | - | TGTGCCAGCAGTGAATATATTTCGGGGGATTCACCCCTCCACTTT | CASSEYISGDSPLHF
once | TRBJ2-1 | TRBV9 | TRBD2 | TGTGCCAGCAGCAAGAGCGGGAGGACCTCCTACAATGAGCAGTTCTTC | CASSKSGRTSYNEQFF
- | TRBJ1-3 | TRBV6-6 | - | TGTGCCAGCCGGGAAAGCTCTGGAAACACCATATATTTT | CASRESSGNTIYF
- | TRBJ2-3 | TRBV7-6 | - | TGTGCCAGCAGCTTAAATAATCCATCGAGAACAGATACGCAGTATTTT | CASSLNNPSRTDTQYF
- | TRBJ2-1 | TRBV18 | TRBD2 | TGTGCCAGCTCACCACCCCTAGCGGGAAGCTCCTACAATGAGCAGTTCTTC | CASSPPLAGSSYNEQFF
- | TRBJ1-1 | TRBV2 | TRBD1 | TGTGCCAGCACCCGGGGGGACAGATACACTGAAGCTTTCTTT | CASTRGDRYTEAFF
- | TRBJ2-3 | TRBV30 | - | TGTGCCTGGAGCAGGGACATCACAGATACGCAGTATTTT | CAWSRDITDTQYF
- | TRBJ2-5 | TRBV5-6 | - | TGTGCCAGCAGCCCAGGTTGGGAGACCCAGTACTTC | CASSPGWETQYF
few | TRBJ2-5 | TRBV20-1 | - | TGCAGTGCCGCACCTCTAGAGACCCAGTACTTC | CSAAPLETQYF
- | TRBJ2-3 | TRBV5-1 | TRBD2 | TGCGCCAGCAGCTTGACCCCCCTAGCGGGGTTCACAGATACGCAGTATTTT | CASSLTPLAGFTDTQYF
once | TRBJ2-7 | TRBV9 | - | TGTGCCAGCAGCGCGGCGGCCCACGAGCAGTACTTC | CASSAAAHEQYF
- | TRBJ2-3 | TRBV2 | - | TGTGCCAGCAGCGTACCAAGCCTCTCAGGAAAGGATACGCAGTATTTT | CASSVPSLSGKDTQYF
- | TRBJ2-1 | TRBV6-5 | - | TGTGCCAGCAGTTACTCGGGGGCGGGCTCTCTGTTCTTC | CASSYSGAGSLFF
- | TRBJ1-1 | TRBV6-5 | TRBD1 | TGTGCCAGCAGTTACCGGACAGGGAACACTGAAGCTTTCTTT | CASSYRTGNTEAFF
- | TRBJ2-3 | TRBV7-3 | - | TGTGCCAGCAGCACAAGTATGGCAGATACGCAGTATTTT | CASSTSMADTQYF
- | TRBJ1-6 | TRBV7-2 | TRBD1 | TGTGCCAGCAGCTTACGGCCCCCGGCCCCGGGACAGGGTTCACCCCTCCACTTT | CASSLRPPAPGQGSPLHF
- | TRBJ2-7 | TRBV19 | - | TGTGCCAGTAGTACTGTGACAGCCTCGTCTCCCTACGAGCAGTACTTC | CASSTVTASSPYEQYF
- | TRBJ1-2 | TRBV18 | TRBD1 | TGTGCCAGCTCACCACAGGGGGCAGATGGCTACACCTTC | CASSPQGADGYTF
- | TRBJ2-5 | TRBV28 | - | TGTGCCAGCAGTGGAGCGACTTCCTTACAGGAGACCCAGTACTTC | CASSGATSLQETQYF
- | TRBJ2-1 | TRBV19 | TRBD2 | TGTGCCACTAGCGGGGGACGCTCCTACAATGAGCAGTTCTTC | CATSGGRSYNEQFF
once | TRBJ1-1 | TRBV5-6 | - | TGTGCCAGCAGCTTGGTCACGAACACTGAAGCTTTCTTT | CASSLVTNTEAFF
- | TRBJ2-5 | TRBV18 | - | TGTGCCAGCTCACCTCGGACAGACCAAGAGACCCAGTACTTC | CASSPRTDQETQYF
- | TRBJ2-1 | TRBV12-5 | - | TGTGCTAGTGGTGAGTCGTTCGGGAATGAGCAGTTCTTC | CASGESFGNEQFF
- | TRBJ2-3 | TRBV5-4 | TRBD2 | TGTGCCAGCAGCTTGGGCCGGCCTAGCGGGAGATCGGAAGCCACAGATACGCAGTATTTT | CASSLGRPSGRSEATDTQYF
- | TRBJ2-3 | TRBV5-1 | - | TGCGCCAGCAGCAAGGACGGATCAGATACGCAGTATTTT | CASSKDGSDTQYF
- | TRBJ2-1 | TRBV5-1 | TRBD1 | TGCGCCAGCAGCGCGATCCCGGGACAGGATAATGAGCAGTTCTTC | CASSAIPGQDNEQFF
- | TRBJ1-3 | TRBV21-1 | - | TGTGCCAGCGAGATAGGATCCTCTGGAAACACCATATATTTT | CASEIGSSGNTIYF
- | TRBJ2-1 | TRBV2 | - | TGTGCCAGCAGTGTTAAAGTCTCCAATGAGCAGTTCTTC | CASSVKVSNEQFF
- | TRBJ2-2 | TRBV7-3 | - | TGTGCCAGCAGCTTAAGCAGGGATACCGGGGAGCTGTTTTTT | CASSLSRDTGELFF
once | TRBJ1-5 | TRBV10-3 | - | TGTGCCATCCGCGGGGAACAGTCAAATCAGCCCCAGCATTTT | CAIRGEQSNQPQHF
once | TRBJ1-4 | TRBV6-1 | - | TGTGCCACCCATGGGGACTCCATTAATGAAAAACTGTTTTTT | CATHGDSINEKLFF
- | TRBJ2-7 | TRBV13 | TRBD1 | TGTGCCAGCAGCTCCACGACAGGGATCGATCGCTACGAGCAGTACTTC | CASSSTTGIDRYEQYF